This T cell receptor (beta chain) was sequenced in a study of control samples from healthy donors and cancer patients. This CDR3 is 19 amino acids long. Germline CDR1 reads SEHNR; CDR2 reads FQNEAQ (reference sequence). The V end was cut by 1 base, the J end by 0 bases, with 19 bases between. The method was immunoSEQ multiplex PCR; TCRdb's version includes in-frame clones alone and lacks a portion of them. Among roughly 63,000 clones listed, 92% were seen once. V and J are TRBV7-9 and TRBJ2-1, with D possibly matching TRBD1 (5 bases). Sequenced: PBMCs. This TCR was sampled from a man between 35 and 55 years old with colorectal cancer. For the CDR3, the DNA is TGTGCCAGCAGCTTAGAGGGCGGCCATAGACAGCGCTCCTACAATGAGCAGTTCTTC. Its protein product is CASSLEGGHRQRSYNEQFF.